The T cell receptor (beta chain) described here comes from a study of T cell responses to AZD1222 COVID-19 vaccine. Looking at the study overall: Second-dose groups at about 4 or about 12 weeks were pooled.

The CDR3 extends over 18 amino acids. From germline, CDR1 is LNHNV and CDR2 YYDKDF (reference sequence). V dropped 0 bases and J dropped 5 bases, with 22 bases sitting between them. About this clone itself: Its antigen is still unknown.

Study findings and constraints: All repertoire sampling was performed exclusively after the peak T cell response.

TCRdb's table, derived via immunoSEQ multiplex PCR, lists solely in-frame clones and lacks some. The sample consists of more than 110,000 clones, just over 90% of them appearing once. This chain uses TRBV15 with TRBJ1-1, with a possible D match to TRBD1 (5 bases). The receptor was isolated from an adult in good health. Sample: peripheral blood, taken on day 0 of AZD1222 vaccination. The CDR3 region is CATSRDPRQGRPGTEAFF. The CDR3 bases are TGTGCCACCAGCAGAGATCCCCGGCAGGGCCGACCTGGGACTGAAGCTTTCTTT. Looking up the rest from reference TRBV15 and TRBJ1-1 gives the full variable domain: DAMVIQNPRYQVTQFGKPVTLSCSQTLNHNVMYWYQQKSSQAPKLLFHYYDKDFNNEADTPDNFQSRRPNTSFCFLDIRSPGLGDTAMYLCATSRDPRQGRPGTEAFFGQGTRLTVV.